A selection of T cell receptor beta chains follows, all from one sample in a study of post-analysis software for immune sequencing data. TCRdb used MiXCR to reprocess the PCR reads, holding one entry per CDR3 protein. The sample records around 400,000 distinct CDR3 sequences, less than 35% being singletons. The sample consisted of blood. The receptors here all came from a girl aged 5 to 17 with multiple sclerosis. Both conserved end residues are part of each CDR3. The D gene is left open where the match is weak. Size is stated for part of the rows, as once, few or many counts, or as a class when the clone is expanded.

abundance	j_gene	d_gene	v_gene	CDR3nt	CDR3aa
few	TRBJ2-7	TRBD1	TRBV20-1	TGCAGTGCGCAGGGACAGAACTACGAGCAGTACTTC	CSAQGQNYEQYF
few	TRBJ1-1	TRBD1	TRBV6-4	TGTGCCAGCAGTGACTCAAAGGGGGCGGAAGCTTTCTTT	CASSDSKGAEAFF
few	TRBJ2-7	TRBD1	TRBV4-1	TGCGCCAGCAGCCAGGAGGGACAGGGGGCTGGTGAGCAGTACTTC	CASSQEGQGAGEQYF
NA	TRBJ2-7	TRBD1	TRBV30	TGTGCCTGGAGTCCAACCCTGACAGGGAGCTACGAGCAGTACTTC	CAWSPTLTGSYEQYF
NA	TRBJ2-3	NA	TRBV7-9	TGTGCCGGCGCAGGAGCGGATACGCAGTATTTT	CAGAGADTQYF
few	TRBJ1-6	NA	TRBV7-9	TGTGCCAGCACCTCCAGGCCAATAACAACACCCCTCCACTTT	CASTSRPITTPLHF
NA	TRBJ2-2	TRBD2	TRBV12-3/TRBV12-4	TGTGCCAGCTATGGTTCGGGACTAGCGCCAACCGGGGAGCTGTTTTTT	CASYGSGLAPTGELFF
few	TRBJ2-7	TRBD1	TRBV15	TGTGCCACCAGCGAGGCCCCACAGGGGGCCTACGAGCAGTACTTC	CATSEAPQGAYEQYF
few	TRBJ2-3	NA	TRBV11-1	TGTGCCAGTAACGGGGTCACAGATACGCAGTATTTT	CASNGVTDTQYF
NA	TRBJ2-1	TRBD2	TRBV10-3	TGTGCCATCAGCACCGGGACTAGCGGGAATGAGCAGTTCTTC	CAISTGTSGNEQFF
NA	TRBJ2-1	TRBD2	TRBV4-2	TGTGCCAGCAGCCAAGAAGGACTAGAGAATGAGCAGTTCTTC	CASSQEGLENEQFF
NA	TRBJ1-1	NA	TRBV6-5	TGTGCCAGCAGTTACTCGATGCCCCTAGGGGGTGAAGCTTTCTTT	CASSYSMPLGGEAFF
few	TRBJ2-3	TRBD1	TRBV6-5	TGTGCCAGCAGCCCGGACAGGGGTTTGACAGATACGCAGTATTTT	CASSPDRGLTDTQYF
NA	TRBJ1-6	NA	TRBV7-9	TGTGCCAGCAGCCCCAACAGGAATTCACCCCTCCACTTT	CASSPNRNSPLHF
NA	TRBJ2-3	NA	TRBV20-1	TGCAGTGCCGGTAGGGGGGCAGATACGCAGTATTTT	CSAGRGADTQYF
NA	TRBJ2-1	NA	TRBV7-2	TGTGCCAGCAGCTTGTGGGAGAGCTCCTACATTGAGCAGTTCTTC	CASSLWESSYIEQFF
NA	TRBJ2-7	NA	TRBV10-2	TGCACCACCGGACAGATCTACGAGCAGTACTTC	CTTGQIYEQYF
NA	TRBJ1-2	TRBD1	TRBV25-1	TGTGCCAGCACCGATTCGGCCGTGACAGGGGGCTTTGGCTACACCTTC	CASTDSAVTGGFGYTF
few	TRBJ2-4	TRBD1	TRBV6-5	TGTGCCAGCAGTTACTCCGGGACAGGGTTCAAAAACATTCAGTACTTC	CASSYSGTGFKNIQYF
NA	TRBJ2-5	NA	TRBV7-6	TGTGCCAGCAGCCATGACACGGGGGAGACCCAGTACTTC	CASSHDTGETQYF
NA	TRBJ2-3	NA	TRBV5-1	TGCGCCAGCAGCTTTGGCACGACAGATACGCAGTATTTT	CASSFGTTDTQYF
few	TRBJ1-6	NA	TRBV27	TGTGCCAGCAGTCCACAGGGCCCTTACCTCCACTTT	CASSPQGPYLHF
NA	TRBJ2-3	NA	TRBV7-9	TGTGCCAGCAGCTTAAAACATTTGGCGGATACGCAGTATTTT	CASSLKHLADTQYF
NA	TRBJ1-2	NA	TRBV4-3	TGCGCCGGCAGCCCCTTCCTGAAGGACAGATCTAACTATGGCTACACCTTC	CAGSPFLKDRSNYGYTF
few	TRBJ1-2	NA	TRBV6-1	TGTGCCAGCAGTACCAGGGTTCTTTATGGCTACACCTTC	CASSTRVLYGYTF
NA	TRBJ2-1	NA	TRBV9	TGTGCCAGCAGCGCCTTGACCGGGACATCCTACAATGAGCAGTTCTTC	CASSALTGTSYNEQFF
few	TRBJ1-6	NA	TRBV7-2	TGTGCCAGCAGCCCGTCGGACTCCTATAATTCACCCCTCCACTTT	CASSPSDSYNSPLHF
NA	TRBJ1-1	NA	TRBV6-6	TGTGCCAGCACTTTACAGGGCTTGGGCACTGAAGCTTTCTTT	CASTLQGLGTEAFF
NA	TRBJ1-2	TRBD1	TRBV6-5	TGTGCCAGCAGTCATCCGGGACAGGGGAACTATGGCTACACCTTC	CASSHPGQGNYGYTF
few	TRBJ2-3	TRBD2	TRBV13	TGTGCCAGCAGCTCGGACGGCGGGGGACCTAGCACAGATACGCAGTATTTT	CASSSDGGGPSTDTQYF
NA	TRBJ2-3	NA	TRBV12-3/TRBV12-4	TGTGCCAGCAGTTTAGTGACCCAGGAAGATACGCAGTATTTT	CASSLVTQEDTQYF
once	TRBJ2-6	NA	TRBV6-6	TGTGCCAGCATTCCCAGGACCTCTGGGGCCAACGTCCTGACTTTC	CASIPRTSGANVLTF
NA	TRBJ2-1	NA	TRBV7-9	TGTGCCAGCAGCTCACCTTCTTCGAGCTCCTACAATGAGCAGTTCTTC	CASSSPSSSSYNEQFF
few	TRBJ1-1	TRBD1	TRBV24-1	TGTGCCACCAGTGACACAGGGGGCACTGAAGCTTTCTTT	CATSDTGGTEAFF
NA	TRBJ1-2	NA	TRBV20-1	TGCAGTGCTAGTGCCTGGAGAGGGCCGGGGTATGGCTACACCTTC	CSASAWRGPGYGYTF
NA	TRBJ2-1	TRBD2	TRBV10-3	TGTGCCATCAGCTACGGGGAGGGTTGGGAGCAGTTCTTC	CAISYGEGWEQFF
few	TRBJ2-7	NA	TRBV13	TGTGCCAGCAGCCGGGACGGACGCTACGAGCAGTACTTC	CASSRDGRYEQYF
NA	TRBJ2-5	NA	TRBV5-1	TGCGCCAGCAGCTTGACTAACAGGGAAGAGACCCAGTACTTC	CASSLTNREETQYF
few	TRBJ1-5	NA	TRBV4-1	TGCGCCAGCAGCCAAGGGGGGATAGGGAATCAGCCCCAGCATTTT	CASSQGGIGNQPQHF
many	TRBJ2-7	TRBD2	TRBV29-1	TGCAGCGTTGGTTGGCGGGGGGCCTACGAGCAGTACTTC	CSVGWRGAYEQYF
NA	TRBJ2-5	TRBD2	TRBV12-3/TRBV12-4	TGTGCCAGCAACGGACTAGCGGGGACACAAGAGACCCAGTACTTC	CASNGLAGTQETQYF
NA	TRBJ1-4	NA	TRBV27	TGTGCCAGCAGTTTACTGGGGGACGAAAAACTGTTTTTT	CASSLLGDEKLFF
few	TRBJ2-3	TRBD2	TRBV29-1	TGCAGCGTTGAAGACGGGGCTAGCGGGGGGGTGAGCACAGATACGCAGTATTTT	CSVEDGASGGVSTDTQYF
few	TRBJ1-2	TRBD1	TRBV5-1	TGCGCCAGCCGGGACAGCCTTGACAGTGGCTACACCTTC	CASRDSLDSGYTF
NA	TRBJ2-5	TRBD1	TRBV7-6	TGTGCCAGCAGTCCACCTTCCGGGACAGGGGGCAAAGAGACCCAGTACTTC	CASSPPSGTGGKETQYF